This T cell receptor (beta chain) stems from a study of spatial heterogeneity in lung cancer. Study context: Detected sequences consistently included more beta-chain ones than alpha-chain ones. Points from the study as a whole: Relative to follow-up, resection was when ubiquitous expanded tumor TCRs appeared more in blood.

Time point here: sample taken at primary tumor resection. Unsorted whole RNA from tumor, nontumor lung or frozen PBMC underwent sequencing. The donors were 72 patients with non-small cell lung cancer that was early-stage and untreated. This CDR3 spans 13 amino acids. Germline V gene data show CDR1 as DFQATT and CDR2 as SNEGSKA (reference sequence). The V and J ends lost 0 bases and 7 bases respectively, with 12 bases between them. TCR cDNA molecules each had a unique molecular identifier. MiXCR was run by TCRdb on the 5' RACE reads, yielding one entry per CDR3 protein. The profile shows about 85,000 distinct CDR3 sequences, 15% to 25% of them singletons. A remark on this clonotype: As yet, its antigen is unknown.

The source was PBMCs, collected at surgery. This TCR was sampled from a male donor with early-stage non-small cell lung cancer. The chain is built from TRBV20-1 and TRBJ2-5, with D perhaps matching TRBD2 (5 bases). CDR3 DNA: TGCAGTGCTAGAGATCTCGAAGAGGGGACCCAGTACTTC. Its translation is CSARDLEEGTQYF.